This TCR beta chain was captured in a study of blood T cell repertoires in COVID-19. Study overall: PBMCs, B-cell-depleted T cells, or T cells provided the cDNA or gDNA that made up the material.

The method was immunoSEQ multiplex PCR; TCRdb's version includes in-frame clones alone and lacks a portion of them. Among under 200,000 clones listed, around 82% were seen once. This clone was seen only once. Trimming took 3 bases from V and 3 from J; bases not matched to a gene: 8. There are 17 residues in the CDR3. Germline CDR1 is SGDLS and CDR2 is YYNGEE. Assignment of participants to cohorts was predicated upon participant-reported clinical history. The chain uses TRBV9 and TRBJ1-4, with 10 bases matching TRBD1. This receptor was obtained from a woman in her fifties or sixties with acute COVID-19. Sequencing was done on a sample of PBMCs or T cells enriched from blood (not recorded which). CDR3 nucleotides: TGTGCCAGCAGCGACGGACAGGGGGGTCCAGCTAATGAAAAACTGTTTTTT. Translating gives CASSDGQGGPANEKLFF.